This TCR beta chain was captured in a study of T-cell reconstitution after alpha-beta-depleted transplantation in children. A note on this clonotype: Its antigen is unidentified. Its ends do not fully match the called genes, so a read error is possible.

Molecular barcoding with unique molecular identifiers was used for the TCRbeta library. Via MiXCR, TCRdb re-called the PCR reads, giving one row per CDR3 protein. This table has about 300,000 distinct CDR3 sequences, around 10% appearing once. Study observations and caveats: Reportedly, roughly two months post-transplant, alpha-beta T cells arose from several hundred expanded graft clones. T-cell numbers and diversity one year post-transplant derived largely from freshly generated T cells.

This CDR3 contains 13 residues. The sequencing here drew on PBMCs, taken before TCRalphabeta/CD19-depleted stem cell transplant. This sequence was found in a boy under two years old with acute myeloid leukemia, due to receive a stem cell transplant. The rearrangement joins TRBV12-3 or TRBV12-4 to TRBJ1-1; D unclear. CDR3 coding DNA: TGTGCCAGCAGTTGGTCCTTGAAGACTGAAGCTTTCTTT. This codes for CASSWSLKTEAFF.